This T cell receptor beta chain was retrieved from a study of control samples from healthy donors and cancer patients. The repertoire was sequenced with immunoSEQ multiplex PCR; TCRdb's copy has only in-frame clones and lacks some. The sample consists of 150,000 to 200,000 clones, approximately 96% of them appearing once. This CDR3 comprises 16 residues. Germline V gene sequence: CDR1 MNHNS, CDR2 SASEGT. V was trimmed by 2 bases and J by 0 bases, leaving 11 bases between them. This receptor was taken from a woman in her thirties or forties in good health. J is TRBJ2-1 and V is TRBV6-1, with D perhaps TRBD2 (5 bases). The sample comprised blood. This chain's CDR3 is CASSERAVSSYNEQFF. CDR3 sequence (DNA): TGTGCCAGCAGTGAAAGAGCGGTGAGCTCCTACAATGAGCAGTTCTTC.